This TCR beta chain was retrieved from a study of shared clonotypes between healthy human individuals. Points on this clone: Its antigen is unidentified.

Splitting of each subset's genomic DNA was done evenly across several immunoSEQ plates. Some clones are missing from TCRdb's copy, which holds only in-frame ones; the method was immunoSEQ multiplex PCR. The sample gives around 2.5 million clones, approximately 93% of which show up once; about 0.34% is in the top ten. Findings and caveats of the study: In this cohort, only blood was sampled, and tissue repertoires likely differ.

The CDR3 consists of 12 residues. The ends lost 5 bases at V and 14 bases at J; junction bases unmatched: 7. In germline, CDR1 is SGHTA, CDR2 FQGNSA. The V gene is TRBV7-2, the J gene TRBJ1-2, with 11 bases identical to TRBD1. The clonotype was recovered from a man between 18 and 29 years old in good health. Some clones in this sample may be carry-over from other donors' samples. Sequencing was performed on naive CD4+ T cells from PBMCs. Subset described: CD45RA+ positively selected. CDR3 bases: TGTGCCAGCAGCCCAGGACAGGGGGCGGAAACCTTC. Amino acids: CASSPGQGAETF.